Listed below are T cell receptor beta chains from one sample, sequenced in a study of T cells and copy number aberrations in small-cell lung cancer. TCRdb's copy holds only in-frame clones and misses some; the assay was immunoSEQ multiplex PCR. The table lists just over 2,500 clones, roughly 80% of them singletons, with 4.5% in the top ten. Sequenced material: normal tissue next to the tumor. The receptor set was obtained from a middle-aged man with small cell lung cancer. Each CDR3 is given with its conserved first and last residue. The D gene is left open where the match is weak. Rows may omit the clone size; those that give it use once, few, many or a size class.

>15|TRBV27|-|TRBJ1-5|-
TGTGCCACCTCCCGGGAGCCGGGGGACAATCAGCCCCAGCATTTT
CATSREPGDNQPQHF
>14|TRBV7-2|TRBD1|TRBJ2-5|-
TGTGCCAGCAGCATAGGGACAGGCCAAGAGACCCAGTACTTC
CASSIGTGQETQYF
>15|TRBV5-1|TRBD2|TRBJ2-1|-
TGCGCCAGCAGCGTCACTAGCGGGGGATTCTATGAGCAGTTCTTC
CASSVTSGGFYEQFF
>14|TRBV5-4|-|TRBJ1-1|-
TGTGCCAGCAGCCGCCCGGGGGGCAGGACTGAAGCTTTCTTT
CASSRPGGRTEAFF
>18|TRBV11-2|-|TRBJ2-5|-
TGTGCCAGCAGCACGGGGATCGCCAGCCGGGGGTACCAAGAGACCCAGTACTTC
CASSTGIASRGYQETQYF
>14|TRBV6-4|-|TRBJ2-3|-
TGTGCCAGCAGACGCGACGCTAGCACAGATACGCAGTATTTT
CASRRDASTDTQYF
>14|TRBV30|TRBD1|TRBJ1-6|once
TGTGCCTGGAGTGCCGGGACAGGTGATTCACCCCTCCACTTT
CAWSAGTGDSPLHF
>11|TRBV7-9|-|TRBJ2-1|-
TGTGCCAGCAGTATAATGAAGGAGCAGTTCTTC
CASSIMKEQFF
>12|TRBV7-2|-|TRBJ2-1|-
TGTGCCAGCAGCTTAATGGGAGGTGAGCAGTTCTTC
CASSLMGGEQFF
>17|TRBV21-1|-|TRBJ2-5|few
TGTGCCAGCAGCAAAGGACTAGCGGGAGGGCCTGGGGAGACCCAGTACTTC
CASSKGLAGGPGETQYF
>14|TRBV7-9|-|TRBJ1-1|once
TGTGCCAGCAGCTTAGTAGGACGGATAACTGAAGCTTTCTTT
CASSLVGRITEAFF
>14|TRBV28|TRBD1|TRBJ2-1|once
TGTGCCAGCAGTTACTCGACAGGGGAGGAAGAGCAGTTCTTC
CASSYSTGEEEQFF
>14|TRBV6-1|TRBD1|TRBJ2-2|few
TGTGCCAGCAGCGAACAGGGGGACACCGGGGAGCTGTTTTTT
CASSEQGDTGELFF
>16|TRBV27|TRBD2|TRBJ2-1|once
TGTGCCAGCAGTTTATCTGGCAGCGGGAGAAGCTATGAGCAGTTCTTC
CASSLSGSGRSYEQFF
>14|TRBV6-1|TRBD1|TRBJ2-5|-
TGTGCCAGCAGTGAGGGACAGGGAGGGGAGACCCAGTACTTC
CASSEGQGGETQYF
>14|TRBV19|-|TRBJ1-3|-
TGTGCCAGTAGTCCGACGGCCTCTGGAAACACCATATATTTT
CASSPTASGNTIYF
>14|TRBV27|-|TRBJ2-1|-
TGTGCCAGCAGCCCTTCTTTAACCTACAATGAGCAGTTCTTC
CASSPSLTYNEQFF
>14|TRBV6-5|-|TRBJ1-4|-
TGTGCCAGCAGCGCACAAGTAGGGGATGAAAAACTGTTTTTT
CASSAQVGDEKLFF
>14|TRBV28|TRBD1|TRBJ1-5|once
TGTGCCAGCAGTTCCCGCAGGGGGCGAGGGCCCCAGCATTTT
CASSSRRGRGPQHF
>16|TRBV5-1|-|TRBJ1-2|-
TGCGCCAGCAGCCCACGAACAGGGAGCGCTAACTATGGCTACACCTTC
CASSPRTGSANYGYTF
>14|TRBV9|TRBD1|TRBJ2-5|-
TGTGCCAGCATCGTAGCACAGGGGGCGCCCACCCAGTACTTC
CASIVAQGAPTQYF
>14|TRBV5-1|-|TRBJ1-1|-
TGCGCCAGCACTTTTTGGGACGGAAACACTGAAGCTTTCTTT
CASTFWDGNTEAFF
>15|TRBV30|-|TRBJ1-5|-
TGTGCCTGGAGTAAAGGGACTTATAGCAATCAGCCCCAGCATTTT
CAWSKGTYSNQPQHF
>17|TRBV14|-|TRBJ2-4|-
TGTGCCAGCAGCCAAGGAGGATGGGAGATAGCCAAAAACATTCAGTACTTC
CASSQGGWEIAKNIQYF
>12|TRBV29-1|-|TRBJ2-7|-
TGCAGCGTCGGACAGAGCTCCTACGAGCAGTACTTC
CSVGQSSYEQYF
>17|TRBV2|TRBD2|TRBJ2-3|few
TGTGCCAGCAGGGCCCGGGGGGGACACTCTAGCACAGATACGCAGTATTTT
CASRARGGHSSTDTQYF
>14|TRBV6-7|-|TRBJ2-2|-
TGTGCCATCAGAGACAGGAGGAACACCGGGGAGCTGTTTTTT
CAIRDRRNTGELFF
>11|TRBV6-6|-|TRBJ2-7|-
TGTGCCAGCGGGGGGTCCTACGAGCAGTACTTC
CASGGSYEQYF
>16|TRBV7-3|TRBD1|TRBJ2-2|-
TGTGCCAGCAGCTTAGGAGGGCAGGGGGCCACCGGGGAGCTGTTTTTT
CASSLGGQGATGELFF
>14|TRBV7-9|-|TRBJ1-6|-
TGTGCCAGCAGCCCTCGGGCAGACAATTCACCCCTCCACTTT
CASSPRADNSPLHF
>14|TRBV12-5|-|TRBJ1-1|-
TGTGCTAGTGTGAAGTCCGGCGAAGGGGCTGAAGCTTTCTTT
CASVKSGEGAEAFF
>15|TRBV2|-|TRBJ1-1|-
TGTGCCAGCAGTGAAAACCCAGGGGTTGGTACTGAAGCTTTCTTT
CASSENPGVGTEAFF
>14|TRBV10-1|-|TRBJ1-4|-
TGCGCCAGCAGTGAGGGCAGGGCGGATGAAAAACTGTTTTTT
CASSEGRADEKLFF
>13|TRBV7-9|-|TRBJ2-2|once
TGTGCCAGCAGCTTACTAGTAACCGGGGAGCTGTTTTTT
CASSLLVTGELFF
>14|TRBV19|-|TRBJ2-7|-
TGTGCCAGTAGGGAGGACCGTGATTCCTACGAGCAGTACTTC
CASREDRDSYEQYF
>14|TRBV7-2|-|TRBJ2-7|-
TGTGCCAGCAGCTTAAACAGGCCTCAGGGGGAGCAGTACTTC
CASSLNRPQGEQYF
>13|TRBV27|-|TRBJ1-2|once
TGTGCCAGCAGTTTAGGGGGGAACTATGGCTACACCTTC
CASSLGGNYGYTF
>16|TRBV7-2|-|TRBJ2-1|-
TGTGCCAGCAGCTTAGCCGTTATGGGGTCCTACAATGAGCAGTTCTTC
CASSLAVMGSYNEQFF
>13|TRBV28|-|TRBJ1-2|-
TGTGCCAGCATCTCCGGGGGGCCCTATGGCTACACCTTC
CASISGGPYGYTF
>16|TRBV25-1|TRBD1|TRBJ2-3|-
TGTGCCAGCAGTGAACCTGGGACAGGGGTCACAGATACGCAGTATTTT
CASSEPGTGVTDTQYF
>17|TRBV15|-|TRBJ2-2|large
TGTGCCACCAGCAGAGGAGTTCTAGCGAGCAACACCGGGGAGCTGTTTTTT
CATSRGVLASNTGELFF
>12|TRBV6-5|-|TRBJ2-1|-
TGTGCCAGCAGCCCAGGGAGGAATGAGCAGTTCTTC
CASSPGRNEQFF